The 8 T cell receptor beta chains below all came from one sample that was sequenced in a study of cytomegalovirus exposure and HLA in healthy donors (dated by TCRdb to the late 2010s). The library was generated by the immunoSEQ multiplex PCR assay. For the multiplex PCR, a mixture combining 60 forward primers for TCR Vbeta segments and 13 reverse primers for TCR Jbeta segments was used. Here the immuneACCESS table is served through TCRdb, limited to in-frame sequences with V and J called. Missing clones are a known gap in these copies; in checked studies unresolved V genes cover under half, and the rest lacks a known reason. This sample gives about 54,000 clones in total; 70% to 80% of them show up just once. The ten largest make up around 1.5% of the sample. The specimen was PBMCs. Receptors originate from a female donor in good health and CMV-seronegative.

This clone was seen once. In nucleotides, the CDR3 is TGTGCCAGCAGTGTCGGGACAGGAATTAACTATGGCTACACCTTC. Amino acid sequence: CASSVGTGINYGYTF. The V call is TRBV25-1, the J call TRBJ1-2; 8 positions agree with TRBD1. Germline CDR1 reads MGHDK; CDR2 reads SYGVNS. V lost 4 bases and J lost 1; bases outside the gene matches: 5. There are 15 residues in the CDR3.

This clone was detected only once. In DNA, the CDR3 is TGCGCCAGCAGCCGGAGCCGGACTAGCGGGTTCTCCTACGAGCAGTACTTC. Its protein is CASSRSRTSGFSYEQYF. J is TRBJ2-7 and V is TRBV4-1; 11 positions agree with TRBD2. The CDR3 is 17 residues long. With 4 bases clipped from V and 0 bases from J, the junction kept 8 bases outside the gene matches. From germline, CDR1 is MGHRA and CDR2 YSYEKL.

The chain uses TRBV6-5 and TRBJ2-7; no definite D call. The CDR3 runs to 14 residues. Trimming removed 0 bases at V and 3 bases at J, with 9 bases between. Germline lookup yields CDR1 MNHEY and CDR2 SVGAGI. The CDR3 reads CASSYSRLIYEQYF. The CDR3 DNA reads as TGTGCCAGCAGTTACTCGAGGCTAATCTACGAGCAGTACTTC.

This clone was observed once. J is TRBJ1-1 and V is TRBV4-1, with D possibly being TRBD1 (5 bases). From germline, CDR1 is MGHRA and CDR2 YSYEKL. CDR3 length: 16 amino acids. The V end lost 1 base, the J end lost 3 bases, and 15 bases lay between the germline ends. CDR3 sequence (DNA): TGCGCCAGCAGCCAAGTGCAGGGTGGGAGGGACACTGAAGCTTTCTTT. Protein product: CASSQVQGGRDTEAFF.

The rearrangement joins TRBV18 to TRBJ1-5; the match to TRBD1 covers 7 bases. After removal of 6 bases from V and 7 bases from J, the junction contained 12 bases not matched to a gene. This CDR3 is built from 15 residues. Per the germline V gene, CDR1 is KGHSH and CDR2 is LQKENI. CDR3 nucleotide sequence: TGTGCCAGCTCCCACGGAGGGACAGTAGGCCAGCCCCAGCATTTT. Translated: CASSHGGTVGQPQHF.

This chain connects TRBV7-9 to TRBJ1-1, with no clear D. V dropped 0 bases and J dropped 1 base, with 9 bases sitting between them. The CDR3 is 15 residues long. The germline CDR1 and CDR2 sequences are SEHNR and FQNEAQ (reference sequence). CDR3 nucleotides: TGTGCCAGCAGCTTAGCCCTGACTGGGAACACTGAAGCTTTCTTT. Translated, it gives CASSLALTGNTEAFF.

This chain connects TRBV5-1 to TRBJ2-5; 12 nucleotides match TRBD2. The end of the DNA fits TRBJ2-7 better, so the J call may be wrong. Per the germline V gene, CDR1 is SGHRS and CDR2 is YFSETQ. The CDR3 is 17 amino acids. This chain's CDR3 is CASSLFRTSGISYEQYF. CDR3 coding DNA: TGCGCCAGCAGCTTATTCAGGACTAGCGGGATCTCCTACGAGCAGTACTTC.

The CDR3 spells CASRAGGAPQETQYF. CDR3 nucleotides: TGTGCCAGCAGGGCCGGGGGGGCGCCCCAAGAGACCCAGTACTTC. V gene TRBV2 combines with J gene TRBJ2-5, with TRBD2 matching 8 bases. The CDR3 runs 15 residues. Germline-derived CDR1 and CDR2 are SNHLY and FYNNEI. V lost 6 bases to trimming and J lost 1 base; unmatched junction nucleotides: 7.